The 26 T cell receptor beta chains presented below share a single source sample, sequenced in a study of cytomegalovirus exposure and HLA in healthy donors. The PCR had 60 Vbeta and 13 Jbeta primers. Method: immunoSEQ multiplex PCR; TCRdb's copy keeps in-frame clones and lacks some. The repertoire holds under 150,000 clones, with roughly four fifths as singletons. What was sequenced was PBMCs. These receptors were obtained from a woman in her 30s in good health and CMV-seropositive.

This rearrangement joins TRBV5-1 to TRBJ1-6; 8 nucleotides align to TRBD1. CDR3 size: 14 residues. The junction had 13 bases not matched to a gene; V was cut back by 6 bases and J by 14 bases. Germline V gene sequence: CDR1 SGHRS, CDR2 YFSETQ. DNA for the CDR3: TGCGCCAGCACATCTGGGACAGGCGGTATTTCCCTCCACTTT. Translating it yields CASTSGTGGISLHF.

The rearrangement uses TRBV5-1 and TRBJ1-1; D possibly corresponds to TRBD1 (6 bases). CDR1 and CDR2 (germline): SGHRS, YFSETQ. CDR3 length equals 11 residues. Trimming took off 4 bases at V and 11 bases at J, with 12 bases between the two ends. In DNA, the CDR3 is TGCGCCAGCAGCCCCCGGACAGACGCTTTCTTT. Translating it yields CASSPRTDAFF. Filled out from reference TRBV5-1 and TRBJ1-1, the complete variable domain reads KAGVTQTPRYLIKTRGQQVTLSCSPISGHRSVSWYQQTPGQGLQFLFEYFSETQRNKGNFPGRFSGRQFSNSRSEMNVSTLELGDSALYLCASSPRTDAFFGQGTRLTVV.

The genes are TRBV6-5 and TRBJ2-7; 11 nucleotides match TRBD2. Germline V gives CDR1 MNHEY, CDR2 SVGAGI. The CDR3 spans 15 residues. Trimming cost V 6 bases and J 3 bases; bases outside gene matches: 7. The CDR3 DNA reads TGTGCCAGCAGCCCGGGGACTAGCGGCTACTACGAGCAGTACTTC. It translates to CASSPGTSGYYEQYF.

This rearrangement joins TRBV15 to TRBJ1-4; possible D gene TRBD1, 6 bases. Germline CDR1 is LNHNV and CDR2 is YYDKDF (reference sequence). The V and J ends lost 3 bases and 4 bases respectively, with 9 bases between them. This CDR3 is built from 14 residues. In DNA form, the CDR3 reads TGTGCCACCAGCAGTAGGACAGATAATGAAAAACTGTTTTTT. Translated: CATSSRTDNEKLFF.

The chain joins TRBV11-2 to TRBJ2-7, with D perhaps TRBD2 (5 bases). CDR3 length: 13 residues. Trimming removed 3 bases at V and 1 base at J, with 7 bases between. CDR1 and CDR2 (germline): SGHAT, FQNNGV. DNA of the CDR3: TGTGCCAGCAGCTTCGGGGAATCCTACGAGCAGTACTTC. This translates into CASSFGESYEQYF.

This clone was observed a few times. The V and J genes are TRBV4-1 and TRBJ1-2, with D possibly TRBD1 on 6 matching bases. CDR3 length: 15 residues. Trimming shortened V by 5 bases and J by 4 bases, and 17 bases separated the two germline ends. Per germline, CDR1 MGHRA and CDR2 YSYEKL. CDR3 bases: TGCGCCAGCAGCGCGTACAGGGCCCTTGGCTATGGCTACACCTTC. The encoded protein is CASSAYRALGYGYTF.

The chain employs TRBV6-5 and TRBJ2-2; D may be TRBD1 (5 bases). CDR3 length: 15 residues. Germline assignment: CDR1 MNHEY and CDR2 SVGAGI. V dropped 0 bases and J dropped 3 bases, with 8 bases sitting between them. The CDR3 nucleotides are TGTGCCAGCAGTTACTCTGCAGGGTACACCGGGGAGCTGTTTTTT. Its translation: CASSYSAGYTGELFF.

This chain uses TRBV9 with TRBJ2-5; tentative D call: TRBD1 (6 bases). Between the trimmed V and J ends, which lost 3 bases and 2 bases, there was a span of 14 bases. Germline V lookup: CDR1 SGDLS, CDR2 YYNGEE. The CDR3 runs to 15 residues. The CDR3 sequence is CASSAPGGTQETQYF. CDR3 DNA: TGTGCCAGCAGCGCCCCCGGTGGGACACAAGAGACCCAGTACTTC.

The rearrangement uses TRBV30 and TRBJ1-2; D is ambiguous. V lost 3 bases, J lost 0 bases, and 14 bases lay in between. The length of the CDR3 is 15 residues. The germline V gene encodes CDR1 GTSNPN and CDR2 SVGIG (reference sequence). CDR3 amino acids: CAWSHGRATNYGYTF. The CDR3 nucleotides read TGTGCCTGGAGCCACGGGCGGGCTACTAACTATGGCTACACCTTC.

The chain uses TRBV19 and TRBJ2-4; no clear D. The CDR3 consists of 11 residues. Germline lookup yields CDR1 LNHDA and CDR2 SQIVND (reference sequence). CDR3 loop: CAASAKNIQYF. The CDR3 region has the DNA TGTGCTGCGTCAGCCAAAAACATTCAGTACTTC.

J is TRBJ2-2 and V is TRBV6-7, with a possible D match to TRBD1 (6 bases). TRBV6-7 is an ORF, and what it does is uncertain. This CDR3 contains 16 residues. The germline V and J ends were trimmed by 0 bases and 7 bases, with 15 bases remaining between them. CDR3 sequence reads: CASSYSRQGICGELFF. CDR3 DNA sequence: TGTGCCAGCAGTTACTCGAGGCAGGGGATTTGCGGGGAGCTGTTTTTT.

This clone has just a few counts. The genes are TRBV7-2 and TRBJ1-5; 7 bases agree with TRBD1. Germline V gene lookup returns CDR1 SGHTA and CDR2 FQGNSA. CDR3 length: 15 amino acids. J lost 6 bases, V lost 3 bases, and 8 bases had no gene match. CDR3 loop: CASSLDGQAIQPQHF. CDR3 DNA sequence: TGTGCCAGCAGCTTGGATGGACAGGCAATTCAGCCCCAGCATTTT.

This rearrangement joins TRBV30 to TRBJ2-7; D is unclear. The V end was cut by 4 bases, the J end by 5 bases, with 12 bases between. Germline lookup yields CDR1 GTSNPN and CDR2 SVGIG (reference sequence). This CDR3 has 12 amino acids. In DNA form, the CDR3 reads TGTGCCTGGAAGGAGTATGACGACGAGCAGTACTTC. This translates into CAWKEYDDEQYF. The full variable domain, completed using reference TRBV30 and TRBJ2-7, is SQTIHQWPATLVQPVGSPLSLECTVEGTSNPNLYWYRQAAGRGLQLLFYSVGIGQISSEVPQNLSASRPQDRQFILSSKKLLLSDSGFYLCAWKEYDDEQYFGPGTRLTVT.

V is TRBV5-1 and J is TRBJ2-7; no clear D gene. V was cut by 2 bases and J by 5 bases, with 5 bases left in between. The germline CDR1 and CDR2 sequences are SGHRS and YFSETQ. This CDR3 contains 11 residues. This chain's CDR3 is CASSFPHEQYF. The CDR3 DNA sequence: TGCGCCAGCAGCTTCCCTCACGAGCAGTACTTC.

The rearrangement links TRBV10-3 to TRBJ2-5; D may be TRBD1 (6 bases). Germline V lookup: CDR1 ENHRY, CDR2 SYGVKD. The CDR3 covers 12 residues. Trimming removed 0 bases at V and 13 bases at J, with 12 bases between. The CDR3 coding sequence is TGTGCCATCAGTGAGTCGGGAACAGGGTTGTACTTC. It encodes CAISESGTGLYF.

This chain uses TRBV14 with TRBJ2-3, with 8 bases lining up with TRBD2. V was clipped by 3 bases and J by 3 bases; unmatched bases: 5. The CDR3 sequence is 15 residues long. Germline lookup yields CDR1 SGHDN and CDR2 FVKESK. The CDR3 sequence: CASSQAGTSTDTQYF. The CDR3 coding sequence is TGTGCCAGCAGCCAGGCCGGGACTAGTACAGATACGCAGTATTTT.

The genes are TRBV4-3 and TRBJ2-1; 8 nucleotides align to TRBD2. V shed 4 bases and J 1 base; nucleotides not matched to a gene: 9. The V gene's germline CDR1 is LGHNA and CDR2 YSLEER. This CDR3 is 17 amino acids long. In nucleotides, the CDR3 is TGCGCCAGCAGCCCCATAGCGGGGTGGGGGTCCTACAATGAGCAGTTCTTC. It yields the protein CASSPIAGWGSYNEQFF.

The chain combines TRBV29-1 with TRBJ2-2, with TRBD2 matching 14 bases. From germline, CDR1 is SQVTM and CDR2 ANQGSEA. This CDR3 spans 17 amino acids. V shed 6 bases, J shed 4 bases, and the junction held 10 bases outside the gene matches. This CDR3 reads CSVPRTSGGHPTGELFF. CDR3 in DNA: TGCAGCGTCCCCCGGACTAGCGGGGGGCACCCCACCGGGGAGCTGTTTTTT.

The chain is built from TRBV2 and TRBJ2-6, with TRBD1 identical over 9 bases. Germline V gene data show CDR1 as SNHLY and CDR2 as FYNNEI. The length of the CDR3 is 16 residues. The J segment lost 0 bases and the V segment lost 4 bases, leaving 1 base of the junction unmatched. CDR3 amino acids: CASSGGQGSGANVLTF. As DNA, the CDR3 is TGTGCCAGCAGTGGGGGACAGGGCTCTGGGGCCAACGTCCTGACTTTC.

In DNA form, the CDR3 reads TGTGCCAGCAGTTTCACAGTTGGCACTGAAGCTTTCTTT. Translating it yields CASSFTVGTEAFF. V is TRBV27 and J is TRBJ1-1; D remains ambiguous. Trimming removed 3 bases at V and 4 bases at J, with 9 bases between. CDR1 is MNHEY, CDR2 SMNVEV, per germline (reference sequence). The CDR3 consists of 13 residues.

The chain is built from TRBV7-3 and TRBJ2-5, with a weak D call TRBD2 (6 bases). V was cut by 5 bases and J by 0 bases, with 7 bases left in between. The CDR3 loop spans 13 amino acids. CDR1 and CDR2 from the germline V gene are SGHTA and FQGTGA. For the CDR3, the DNA is TGTGCCAGCAGCCGGAGGGACCAAGAGACCCAGTACTTC. It encodes CASSRRDQETQYF.

The chain combines TRBV2 with TRBJ1-6, with D possibly matching TRBD1 (6 bases). The V gene lost 6 bases and the J gene lost 10 bases, with 16 bases spanning the gap. The germline CDR1 and CDR2 sequences are SNHLY and FYNNEI. This CDR3 has 14 amino acids. CDR3: CASSPTTGLSPLHF. In DNA, the CDR3 is TGTGCCAGCAGCCCGACGACAGGTCTATCACCCCTCCACTTT. Combining the CDR3 with reference TRBV2 and TRBJ1-6 gives the whole variable domain EPEVTQTPSHQVTQMGQEVILRCVPISNHLYFYWYRQILGQKVEFLVSFYNNEISEKSEIFDDQFSVERPDGSNFTLKIRSTKLEDSAMYFCASSPTTGLSPLHFGNGTRLTVT.

This chain connects TRBV5-1 to TRBJ2-2, with a possible D match to TRBD1 (5 bases). This CDR3 comprises 14 residues. V dropped 2 bases and J dropped 5 bases, with 10 bases sitting between them. From germline, CDR1 is SGHRS and CDR2 YFSETQ. This CDR3 reads CASSLLQGTGELFF. The CDR3 region has the DNA TGCGCCAGCAGCTTACTCCAGGGAACCGGGGAGCTGTTTTTT.

V is TRBV19 and J is TRBJ1-4; D is unresolved. Germline V gene sequence: CDR1 LNHDA, CDR2 SQIVND (reference sequence). V lost 0 bases to trimming and J lost 10 bases, with 15 bases between them. This CDR3 has 15 amino acids. The CDR3 bases are TGTGCCAGTAGTATAGATCTCGGGGTGAGGAGAAAACTGTTTTTT. Protein sequence: CASSIDLGVRRKLFF. The full variable domain, with the rest looked up from reference TRBV19 and TRBJ1-4, is DGGITQSPKYLFRKEGQNVTLSCEQNLNHDAMYWYRQDPGQGLRLIYYSQIVNDFQKGDIAEGYSVSREKKESFPLTVTSAQKNPTAFYLCASSIDLGVRRKLFFGSGTQLSVL.

CDR3 nucleotide sequence: TGTGCCAGCATGGCAGATCACGAAAAACTGTTTTTT. Translation gives CASMADHEKLFF. The chain couples TRBV2 to TRBJ1-4; D call uncertain. Germline values: CDR1 SNHLY, CDR2 FYNNEI. The CDR3 covers 12 residues. V gave up 7 bases and J gave up 8 bases, with 11 bases separating them.

The genes are TRBV28 and TRBJ1-6; D is unresolved. V lost 7 bases to trimming and J lost 8 bases, with 12 bases between them. The germline CDR1 and CDR2 sequences are MDHEN and SYDVKM. The CDR3 is 13 residues long. CDR3 DNA sequence: TGTGCCAGCACCCCCTCGTGGCATTCACCCCTCCACTTT. It is translated as CASTPSWHSPLHF.